This T cell receptor beta chain originates from a study of shared clonotypes between healthy human individuals (dated by TCRdb to the early 2020s). Looking at the study overall: The cohort included three men and a couple of women between 18 and 49 years of age. For each donor, three plates each were used for CD4 naive and CD4 memory, two plates were used for CD8 naive, and one plate was used for CD8 memory. To estimate repertoire size and how much clonotypes are shared between individuals, the study performed deep sequencing of blood TCR repertoires from about five healthy adults. To increase sequencing depth and limit assay-specific biases, different laboratories used diverse techniques to prepare libraries and sequence TCR repertoires. Each donor's leukapheresis produced roughly between roughly 0.85 and 10 billion PBMCs.

Here is what the overall study found, with its caveats: Naive subsets generally had larger estimated clonotype richness than memory subsets did. Incomplete sequencing was indicated by rarefaction of sorted-subset datasets, despite the large sequencing depth. Across a handful of donors, roughly 5.4% of naive CD4, 3.5% of naive CD8, about 2% of memory CD4, and 0.4% of memory CD8 clonotypes were shared. Sampling was restricted to blood, and TCR repertoires in tissues likely differ from the TCR repertoires found in blood. The small number of donors limited the genetic and exposure-history diversity represented. Pairwise subsampling led to the expectation that sequencing depth would affect the degree of clonotype sharing among donors. Compared with non-shared clonotypes, clonotypes shared by all four sorted-subset donors had higher generation probabilities.

The germline V gene provides CDR1 SGHRS and CDR2 YFSETQ. Taken from cysteine to phenylalanine, the CDR3 has 17 residues. Here the CDR3 DNA is all that survives: 51 bases in frame from base 1. Trimmed from V: 1 base; trimmed from J: 0 bases; junction bases lacking a gene match: 3. The donors were healthy, HIV-negative adults with no recently reported acute infections or vaccinations. Only Caucasian adults living in Nashville, Tennessee, USA were represented among the donors. CD4+ T cells were enriched by magnetic negative selection, after which naive cells were positively selected on CD45RA and the negative fraction was taken as the memory subset. Blood was obtained by leukapheresis, after which PBMCs were separated by Ficoll-Histopaque density gradient centrifugation and cryopreserved in liquid nitrogen vapor phase. Analytical flow cytometry was used to check the purity and quantity of every magnetically sorted T cell population. Each sorted fraction had its genomic DNA isolated and then quantified by UV absorbance on a Nanodrop 2000c.

Using the deep immunoSEQ assay, multiplex PCR amplified TCR CDR3 regions from genomic DNA. Extracted genomic DNA from each cell subset was distributed evenly across all wells of several immunoSEQ 96-well plates, and each plate was treated as a replicate. For sorted subsets, approximately 210 ng of genomic DNA, equivalent to 25,000 to 35,000 T cell genomes, went into each replicate PCR. Purified libraries were measured with a Qubit 3.0 fluorometer, size-checked on a Bioanalyzer 2100, and measured again with the KAPA Library Quantification kit. Each immunoSEQ 96-well plate was sequenced on its own single-read 150-cycle Illumina NextSeq 550 flow cell. Regarding the original processing steps: Because the immunoSEQ output included only junctional sequences and no quality scores, the filtering could not be the same as the filtering used for full-length reads. Sequences were annotated with PyIR, a Python wrapper for IgBLAST v1.9, and V/J genes and CDR3 were assigned using IMGT germline references. Reads were filtered out if the reads had weak V/J assignments (E-value above 1e-6), no CDR3, stop codons, out-of-frame junctions, or ambiguous translated residues. V3J clonotypes were defined by identical inferred V gene, J gene, and CDR3 amino acid sequence. Percentage overlap between repertoires was computed as shared unique clonotypes divided by the size of the smaller repertoire. Three approaches were used to assess repertoire richness: RTK rarefaction, the Chao1 estimator, and Recon v2.1 estimates of unobserved clonotypes. Generation probabilities for all TCRbeta clonotypes obtained by the gDNA method from a handful of donors were computed using OLGA. TCRdb retrieved this table from immuneACCESS and kept in-frame rearrangements only. Not all clones are present; in checked studies, unresolved V genes account for under half, and no reason is known for the remainder. That table supplies the V and J calls and clone size; D and trimming were determined from the DNA. The sample includes approximately 1,000,000 clones, with more than 75% observed a single time. The ten largest clones capture about 0.52% of the sample.

On this clone itself: Its cognate antigen has yet to be identified. The record has no base qualities; no much larger clone is one base away.

The sequence links TRBV5-1 to TRBJ2-3, with TRBD1 identical over 12 junction bases. This TCR was sampled from a man younger than 35 in good health. Some clones in this sample may be carry-over from other donors' samples. Sequenced input: memory CD4+ T cells from PBMCs. Per the publication, the cell subset or site label means: CD45RA-negative fraction. The nucleotides are TGCGCCAGCAGCTTGTTGGGACAGGGGGCTAGCACAGATACGCAGTATTTT. The encoded protein is CASSLLGQGASTDTQYF.